These 19 T cell receptor beta chains originate from one sample sequenced in a study of blood T cell repertoires in COVID-19. TCRdb keeps only in-frame clones here, not all; method: immunoSEQ multiplex PCR. This repertoire shows approximately 170,000 clones, over 75% found once; its top ten account for roughly 11%. Sample: peripheral blood. Source of these receptors: a human donor in a cohort sampled during active COVID-19.

The rearrangement joins TRBV27 to TRBJ2-7; D is possibly TRBD1 (6 bases). V lost 2 bases, J lost 3 bases, and 14 bases lay in between. This CDR3 region has 15 residues. CDR1 is MNHEY and CDR2 is SMNVEV in the germline V gene (reference sequence). In DNA, the CDR3 is TGTGCCAGCAGTTTAACCCAGACAGGCCACTACGAGCAGTACTTC. Translated, it gives CASSLTQTGHYEQYF.

The rearrangement uses TRBV18 and TRBJ2-1, with 11 bases that match TRBD2. The V gene end was trimmed by 1 base and the J gene end by 5 bases; junction bases not matched to a gene: 13. Germline CDR1 reads KGHSH; CDR2 reads LQKENI. The CDR3 has 19 amino acids. Here the CDR3 reads CASSPRRVAGGPQDNEQFF. The CDR3 region has the DNA TGTGCCAGCTCACCACGGAGAGTAGCGGGAGGGCCCCAGGACAATGAGCAGTTCTTC.

The chain carries TRBV1 and TRBJ1-2. TRBV1 is reported as a pseudogene. The CDR3 length is 21 residues. CDR3 nucleotide sequence: TGCACCAGCAGCCAAACCAAAGCCATGCCTAGGCGGGGGCCCCAGGTGTATGGCTACACCTTC. Protein: CTSSQTKAMPRRGPQVYGYTF.

CDR3 DNA sequence: TGTGCCAGCTCACTCCGTGAGGGATCTGGGGCCAACGTCCTGACTTTC. This sequence encodes CASSLREGSGANVLTF. This chain links TRBV18 with TRBJ2-6; D might be TRBD2 (5 bases). The CDR3 covers 16 residues. Germline values: CDR1 KGHSH, CDR2 LQKENI. Trimming cost V 4 bases and J 1 base, with 11 bases left between them.

Only one count was recorded for this clone. The chain links TRBV6-1 to TRBJ2-1; 9 bases map to TRBD1. The CDR3 has 14 residues. CDR1 MNHNS and CDR2 SASEGT come from the germline V gene. V gave up 0 bases and J gave up 8 bases; unmatched junction bases: 2. CDR3 protein: CASSEATGGYEQFF. The CDR3 nucleotides read TGTGCCAGCAGTGAAGCTACAGGGGGCTATGAGCAGTTCTTC.

The V gene is TRBV18, the J gene TRBJ2-3; 8 bases are a match to TRBD1. V shed 6 bases, J shed 2 bases, and the junction held 7 bases outside the gene matches. The CDR3 covers 15 residues. Germline V CDR1 and CDR2: KGHSH, LQKENI. The CDR3 DNA sequence: TGTGCCAGCTCCCAGGACAGGGAAACCACAGATACGCAGTATTTT. Its translation: CASSQDRETTDTQYF.

The genes are TRBV20-1 and TRBJ2-2; a weak D match, TRBD1 (6 bases). Trimming took 3 bases from V and 5 from J, leaving 10 bases between them. Germline values: CDR1 DFQATT, CDR2 SNEGSKA (reference sequence). The CDR3 consists of 13 residues. The CDR3 coding sequence is TGCAGTGCTAGTAACAGGGAGACCGGGGAGCTGTTTTTT. The encoded protein is CSASNRETGELFF.

The V and J genes are TRBV9 and TRBJ2-1; TRBD2 aligns across 8 bases. CDR1 and CDR2 from the germline V gene are SGDLS and YYNGEE. Trimming took 6 bases from V and 8 from J; bases not matched to a gene: 7. The CDR3 is 13 residues long. The CDR3 loop is CASTPSGWDEQFF. The CDR3 nucleotides are TGTGCCAGCACACCTAGCGGGTGGGATGAGCAGTTCTTC. Combining the CDR3 with reference TRBV9 and TRBJ2-1 gives the whole variable domain DSGVTQTPKHLITATGQRVTLRCSPRSGDLSVYWYQQSLDQGLQFLIQYYNGEERAKGNILERFSAQQFPDLHSELNLSSLELGDSALYFCASTPSGWDEQFFGPGTRLTVL.

V usage is TRBV27 and J usage is TRBJ2-7, with D perhaps TRBD2 (6 bases). The CDR3 contains 12 residues. The V end was cut by 8 bases, the J end by 6 bases, with 14 bases between. Germline lookup yields CDR1 MNHEY and CDR2 SMNVEV (reference sequence). CDR3 nucleotide sequence: TGTGCCAGCGGGGGGTTAGGATCCGAGCAGTACTTC. Encoded protein: CASGGLGSEQYF.

This clone was detected only once. CDR3 bases: TGTGCCAGCAGCTTGGAGGGACAGTTTAATTCACCCCTCCACTTT. Its protein is CASSLEGQFNSPLHF. The V gene is TRBV5-5, the J gene TRBJ1-6, with TRBD1 matching over 7 bases. There are 15 residues in the CDR3. Per germline, CDR1 SGHKS and CDR2 YYEKEE (reference sequence). Trimming cost V 0 bases and J 6 bases; bases outside gene matches: 3.

The chain joins TRBV2 to TRBJ2-7; no reliable D call. Looked up from germline, CDR1 is SNHLY and CDR2 is FYNNEI. V lost 9 bases and J 3 bases, leaving 9 bases between the germline ends. The CDR3 is 11 residues long. The CDR3 loop reads CASTVYYEQYF. CDR3 bases: TGTGCCAGTACAGTTTACTACGAGCAGTACTTC.

V is TRBV7-2 and J is TRBJ2-5; tentative D call: TRBD2 (7 bases). With 0 bases removed from V and 4 bases from J, the gap between germline ends came to 9 bases. There are 14 residues in the CDR3. Germline assignment: CDR1 SGHTA and CDR2 FQGNSA. CDR3: CASSLAGGPETQYF. The CDR3 DNA follows: TGTGCCAGCAGCTTAGCGGGGGGGCCAGAGACCCAGTACTTC.

The chain has TRBV18 and TRBJ2-7; D uncertain. Trimming left V 3 bases short and J 3 bases short, with 6 bases between. The CDR3 loop spans 12 amino acids. Germline CDR1 KGHSH, CDR2 LQKENI. In DNA, the CDR3 is TGTGCCAGCTCACCGGCAGGCTACGAGCAGTACTTC. It specifies CASSPAGYEQYF.

The V and J genes are TRBV18 and TRBJ2-7, with D possibly TRBD2 on 5 matching bases. CDR1 KGHSH and CDR2 LQKENI come from the germline V gene. The CDR3 spans 14 residues. Trimming shortened V by 4 bases and J by 2 bases, and 12 bases separated the two germline ends. CDR3 nucleotides: TGTGCCAGCTCACGTGGAGGCCCTACCTACGAGCAGTACTTC. This codes for CASSRGGPTYEQYF.

This sequence joins TRBV7-3 and TRBJ1-1; TRBD1 agrees at 12 bases. The CDR3 contains 14 residues. V shed 5 bases and J 4 bases; nucleotides not matched to a gene: 2. Looked up from germline, CDR1 is SGHTA and CDR2 is FQGTGA. CDR3 in DNA: TGTGCCAGCAGCCAGGGACAGGGGGCCACTGAAGCTTTCTTT. It yields the protein CASSQGQGATEAFF.

This rearrangement joins TRBV10-2 to TRBJ2-3, with D perhaps TRBD1 (5 bases). The CDR3 length is 15 residues. V gave up 4 bases and J gave up 1 base, with 12 bases separating them. The germline V gene has CDR1 WSHSY and CDR2 SAAADI. CDR3 DNA sequence: TGCGCCAGCAGTGGGGCACAGGACCGCACAGATACGCAGTATTTT. Translation: CASSGAQDRTDTQYF.

This clone was found a few times. This chain uses TRBV27 with TRBJ1-2; 9 bases line up with TRBD1. This CDR3 comprises 15 residues. V was pared by 6 bases and J by 7 bases, with 12 bases of the junction left unmatched. CDR1 is MNHEY, CDR2 SMNVEV, per germline (reference sequence). CDR3 region: CASSHGQGTDRGYTF. CDR3 nucleotide sequence: TGTGCCAGCAGCCACGGACAGGGGACTGACCGTGGCTACACCTTC.

The chain has TRBV9 and TRBJ2-7; 8 positions agree with TRBD1. This CDR3 is 14 amino acids long. Germline loops: CDR1 SGDLS, CDR2 YYNGEE. With V trimmed by 3 bases and J by 0 bases, 2 bases remained unmatched. The CDR3 DNA sequence: TGTGCCAGCAGCGATGGACAGGGCTCCTACGAGCAGTACTTC. This sequence encodes CASSDGQGSYEQYF.

The chain links TRBV6-2 or TRBV6-3 to TRBJ1-5; a possible D gene is TRBD1 (6 bases). The CDR3 totals 16 residues. Looked up from germline, CDR1 is MNHEY and CDR2 is SVGEGT. The V and J ends lost 0 bases and 5 bases respectively, with 14 bases between them. CDR3 coding DNA: TGTGCCAGCAGTTACTCGAGGGGGACGACCGATCAGCCCCAGCATTTT. Protein product: CASSYSRGTTDQPQHF.